One sample yielded the 26 T cell receptor beta chains listed below, sequenced in a study. One entry per CDR3 protein results from TCRdb running MiXCR on the 5' RACE reads. The sample carries about 60,000 distinct CDR3 sequences, almost 30% recorded once. The sequenced sample consisted of tumor-infiltrating naive CD4+ T cells sorted from the breast tumor. Subset given: naive CD4+ T cells, CD4+CD45RA+CD25-. Receptor source: a female donor with breast cancer.

Only a few counts were recorded for this clonotype. The rearrangement links TRBV4-1 to TRBJ2-3; TRBD2 matches 9 bases. Germline V gives CDR1 MGHRA, CDR2 YSYEKL. The CDR3 has 15 amino acids. Unmatched junction bases numbered 10, after V lost 6 bases and J lost 6 bases. CDR3 nucleotide sequence: TGCGCCAGCAGTTGGGGCGCGGGAGGGGGTGATACGCAGTATTTT. Protein sequence: CASSWGAGGGDTQYF.

The sample holds a few counts of this clonotype. The chain links TRBV30 to TRBJ2-7; D gene ambiguous. The V gene's germline CDR1 is GTSNPN and CDR2 SVGIG (reference sequence). The CDR3 contains 12 residues. Trimming took off 1 base at V and 5 bases at J, with 9 bases between the two ends. The CDR3 nucleotides read TGTGCCTGGAGTGACACAAGTGACGAGCAGTACTTC. It is translated as CAWSDTSDEQYF. The whole variable domain, filled in from reference TRBV30 and TRBJ2-7, reads SQTIHQWPATLVQPVGSPLSLECTVEGTSNPNLYWYRQAAGRGLQLLFYSVGIGQISSEVPQNLSASRPQDRQFILSSKKLLLSDSGFYLCAWSDTSDEQYFGPGTRLTVT.

This clonotype occurred a few times. The chain combines TRBV9 with TRBJ2-1, with a weak D call TRBD1 (6 bases). The CDR3 loop spans 15 amino acids. Germline V CDR1 and CDR2: SGDLS, YYNGEE. V gave up 3 bases and J gave up 9 bases, with 19 bases separating them. The CDR3, as DNA: TGTGCCAGCAGCGCTTCGACAGTCAGGGGTAGTGAGCAGTTCTTC. Residues: CASSASTVRGSEQFF.

The chain is built from TRBV25-1 and TRBJ1-1; 12 nucleotides match TRBD1. Per the germline V gene, CDR1 is MGHDK and CDR2 is SYGVNS. This CDR3 is 15 amino acids long. Unmatched junction bases numbered 9, after V lost 5 bases and J lost 8 bases. The CDR3 is CASSLAGTGGGEAFF. The CDR3 region has the DNA TGTGCCAGCAGTTTGGCCGGGACAGGGGGCGGGGAAGCTTTCTTT.

This clonotype turned up a few times. The chain uses TRBV7-9 and TRBJ2-1; maybe TRBD2 (5 bases). Germline values: CDR1 SEHNR, CDR2 FQNEAQ (reference sequence). The CDR3 is 13 residues long. With 3 bases removed from V and 4 bases from J, the gap between germline ends came to 7 bases. In DNA, the CDR3 is TGTGCCAGCAGCTTCCGCGGGTACAATGAGCAGTTCTTC. Encoded protein: CASSFRGYNEQFF.

This clonotype occurred a few times. V and J are TRBV27 and TRBJ2-2, with no clear D. This CDR3 contains 16 residues. CDR1 and CDR2 (germline): MNHEY, SMNVEV (reference sequence). V lost 5 bases to trimming and J lost 1 base, with 14 bases between them. The CDR3, as DNA: TGTGCCAGCAGTAGAGACCCCGGGCTGAACACCGGGGAGCTGTTTTTT. As protein: CASSRDPGLNTGELFF.

The chain recombines TRBV30 with TRBJ1-5; D is unresolved. There are 14 residues in the CDR3. Looked up from germline, CDR1 is GTSNPN and CDR2 is SVGIG (reference sequence). Trimming pared 6 bases from V and 9 bases from J, leaving 21 bases between. The CDR3 sequence: CACTPGRSGGPQHF. The CDR3 coding sequence is TGTGCCTGCACTCCCGGACGGTCCGGTGGGCCCCAGCATTTT. The whole variable domain, remainder taken from reference TRBV30 and TRBJ1-5, is SQTIHQWPATLVQPVGSPLSLECTVEGTSNPNLYWYRQAAGRGLQLLFYSVGIGQISSEVPQNLSASRPQDRQFILSSKKLLLSDSGFYLCACTPGRSGGPQHFGDGTRLSIL.

This clonotype was picked up many times. The CDR3 DNA follows: TGTGCCAGCAGCCAAGCCAGCAGTGATGAGCAGTTCTTC. This gives the protein CASSQASSDEQFF. The chain employs TRBV4-2 and TRBJ2-1; no reliable D call. Germline CDR1 and CDR2: LGHNA and YNFKEQ. The CDR3 covers 13 residues. Between the trimmed V and J ends, which lost 1 base and 8 bases, there was a span of 9 bases.

The chain is built from TRBV15 and TRBJ1-2; D perhaps matches TRBD1 (5 bases). Germline assignment: CDR1 LNHNV and CDR2 YYDKDF (reference sequence). Between the trimmed V and J ends, which lost 1 base and 1 base, there was a span of 13 bases. This CDR3 has 16 residues. CDR3 residues: CATSRGGTDINYGYTF. CDR3 DNA: TGTGCCACCAGCAGAGGCGGGACGGATATTAACTATGGCTACACCTTC.

The V call is TRBV20-1, the J call TRBJ2-3; the D gene is possibly TRBD2 (6 bases). This CDR3 comprises 16 residues. Germline V gene lookup returns CDR1 DFQATT and CDR2 SNEGSKA (reference sequence). Deletions cut 3 bases from V and 5 bases from J, with 21 bases between. The CDR3 sequence is CSASSQRVGRGDTQYF. The CDR3 nucleotides are TGCAGTGCTAGCTCCCAGCGGGTGGGCCGGGGAGATACGCAGTATTTT.

Only one count was recorded for this clonotype. V gene TRBV12-3 or TRBV12-4 combines with J gene TRBJ2-4, with D possibly being TRBD1 (6 bases). The CDR3 sequence is 16 residues long. The V end lost 5 bases, the J end lost 9 bases, and 23 bases lay between the germline ends. CDR3 bases: TGTGCCAGCAGTGAAAGGACACAGGGTAGAAGGGGCATTCAGTACTTC. The encoded protein is CASSERTQGRRGIQYF.

This chain uses TRBV2 with TRBJ2-2; unclear D gene. There are 12 residues in the CDR3. V dropped 6 bases and J dropped 1 base, with 3 bases sitting between them. Germline V gene lookup returns CDR1 SNHLY and CDR2 FYNNEI. The DNA of the CDR3 is TGTGCCAGCAGCGTGAACACCGGGGAGCTGTTTTTT. Translation: CASSVNTGELFF. Together with reference TRBV2 and TRBJ2-2, the CDR3 gives the full variable domain: EPEVTQTPSHQVTQMGQEVILRCVPISNHLYFYWYRQILGQKVEFLVSFYNNEISEKSEIFDDQFSVERPDGSNFTLKIRSTKLEDSAMYFCASSVNTGELFFGEGSRLTVL.

The sample holds a few counts of this clonotype. The rearrangement joins TRBV6-7 to TRBJ2-5; tentatively, D is TRBD1 (6 bases). TRBV6-7 is given ORF status, its function remaining uncertain. The CDR3 has 10 amino acids. V gave up 11 bases and J gave up 7 bases, with 11 bases separating them. The CDR3 bases are TGTGCCGACAGGAATGGGACCCAGTACTTC. Amino acids: CADRNGTQYF.

This clonotype was counted between two and nine times. The V and J genes are TRBV9 and TRBJ1-1, with 9 nucleotides matching TRBD1. The CDR3 covers 16 residues. J gave up 3 bases and V 4 bases, and 10 bases lay outside the gene matches. Looked up from germline, CDR1 is SGDLS and CDR2 is YYNGEE. In DNA form, the CDR3 reads TGTGCCAGCAGCCCCCAGGGACAGGGACATTACACTGAAGCTTTCTTT. Translated: CASSPQGQGHYTEAFF.

CDR3 loop: CASSPVGSYNEQFF. The DNA for the CDR3 is TGTGCCAGCTCACCAGTGGGCAGCTACAATGAGCAGTTCTTC. The rearrangement joins TRBV18 to TRBJ2-1, with no clear D. From germline, CDR1 is KGHSH and CDR2 LQKENI. This CDR3 region has 14 residues. The V end was cut by 2 bases, the J end by 3 bases, with 8 bases between.

Many counts were recorded for this clonotype. V usage is TRBV20-1 and J usage is TRBJ1-2, with D perhaps TRBD1 (5 bases). The CDR3 is 13 residues long. CDR1 is DFQATT, CDR2 SNEGSKA, per germline (reference sequence). Trimming shortened V by 5 bases and J by 4 bases, and 14 bases separated the two germline ends. CDR3 amino acids: CSAYDRISYGYTF. CDR3 DNA: TGCAGTGCTTATGACAGAATTAGCTATGGCTACACCTTC.

A few counts support this clonotype. The rearrangement joins TRBV6-6 to TRBJ2-3; 8 bases align to TRBD2. With V trimmed by 7 bases and J by 0 bases, 9 bases remained unmatched. Germline V lookup: CDR1 MNHNY, CDR2 SVGAGI (reference sequence). This CDR3 is 16 amino acids long. The CDR3 DNA reads TGTGCCAGCACCTCTATGGCGGGAGGCAGCACAGATACGCAGTATTTT. Its protein product is CASTSMAGGSTDTQYF.

Many counts were recorded for this clonotype. The genes are TRBV6-1 and TRBJ1-2; D is perhaps TRBD1 (6 bases). There are 14 residues in the CDR3. Germline V gene sequence: CDR1 MNHNS, CDR2 SASEGT. V was clipped by 5 bases and J by 7 bases, with 17 bases between them. As DNA, the CDR3 is TGTGCCAGCAGTAATACAGGGTCGTTTGGTGGCTACACCTTC. Translated: CASSNTGSFGGYTF.

For the CDR3, the DNA is TGTGCCAGCAGGACCCGGGGGGCCATGAACACTGAAGCTTTCTTT. This gives the protein CASRTRGAMNTEAFF. V gene TRBV6-5 combines with J gene TRBJ1-1, with D perhaps matching TRBD1 (6 bases). V was pared by 6 bases and J by 0 bases, with 14 bases between. The V gene's germline CDR1 is MNHEY and CDR2 SVGAGI. CDR3 length: 15 amino acids.

This clonotype was recorded many times. This sequence joins TRBV4-3 and TRBJ1-3; 10 nucleotides agree with TRBD1. This CDR3 is built from 17 residues. The J segment lost 4 bases and the V segment lost 0 bases, leaving 6 bases of the junction unmatched. The germline CDR1 and CDR2 sequences are LGHNA and YSLEER. The CDR3, as DNA: TGCGCCAGCAGCCAAGATTTCGGACAGGGGGGAGGAAACACCATATATTTT. Its protein product is CASSQDFGQGGGNTIYF.

V is TRBV6-5 and J is TRBJ2-2, with 7 positions matching TRBD2. J gave up 7 bases and V 7 bases, and 15 bases lay outside the gene matches. Germline V gives CDR1 MNHEY, CDR2 SVGAGI. This CDR3 has 16 residues. The CDR3: CASTPHNVGGGGELFF. The CDR3 DNA is TGTGCCAGCACCCCCCACAACGTGGGGGGGGGCGGGGAGCTGTTTTTT.

This clonotype was detected a few times. For the CDR3, the DNA is TGTGCCAGCAGCCCAAGGAGACTAGCGGGAGCGAGCCCCTACAATGAGCAGTTCTTC. Its translation is CASSPRRLAGASPYNEQFF. V is TRBV7-8 and J is TRBJ2-1; TRBD2 aligns across 12 bases. Trimming cost V 5 bases and J 2 bases; bases outside gene matches: 13. This CDR3 is 19 amino acids long. Looked up from germline, CDR1 is SGHVS and CDR2 is FQNEAQ.

This sequence joins TRBV6-5 and TRBJ2-5, with TRBD2 identical over 8 bases. Germline CDR1 is MNHEY and CDR2 is SVGAGI. The CDR3 is 16 residues long. V shed 2 bases, J shed 2 bases, and the junction held 7 bases outside the gene matches. The CDR3 region is CASSYPTSEHQETQYF. In nucleotides, the CDR3 is TGTGCCAGCAGTTACCCGACTAGCGAACATCAAGAGACCCAGTACTTC.

Concerning this clonotype itself: A much larger clone differs from this one at a single base, so this may be a read error. The V call is TRBV6-6, the J call TRBJ1-3, with D possibly TRBD1 on 6 matching bases. The CDR3 totals 14 residues. The germline gives CDR1 MNHNY, CDR2 SVGAGI (reference sequence). The CDR3 DNA reads TGTGCCGGCAGTTATGTCCAGGGGATGGGCACCATATATTTT. This codes for CAGSYVQGMGTIYF.

The chain joins TRBV12-3 or TRBV12-4 to TRBJ2-5; D call uncertain. This CDR3 spans 11 amino acids. Trimming removed 1 base at V and 8 bases at J, with 5 bases between. In nucleotides, the CDR3 is TGTGCCAGCAGTTTAGGGGAAACCCAGTACTTC. Protein: CASSLGETQYF.

This clonotype was seen many times. The chain combines TRBV7-2 with TRBJ2-5; D is ambiguous. The CDR3 runs to 15 residues. The V gene's germline CDR1 is SGHTA and CDR2 FQGNSA. Trimming shortened V by 5 bases and J by 1 base, and 14 bases separated the two germline ends. The CDR3 here is CASSQNKGAQETQYF. CDR3 in DNA: TGTGCCAGCAGCCAAAATAAGGGTGCCCAAGAGACCCAGTACTTC.